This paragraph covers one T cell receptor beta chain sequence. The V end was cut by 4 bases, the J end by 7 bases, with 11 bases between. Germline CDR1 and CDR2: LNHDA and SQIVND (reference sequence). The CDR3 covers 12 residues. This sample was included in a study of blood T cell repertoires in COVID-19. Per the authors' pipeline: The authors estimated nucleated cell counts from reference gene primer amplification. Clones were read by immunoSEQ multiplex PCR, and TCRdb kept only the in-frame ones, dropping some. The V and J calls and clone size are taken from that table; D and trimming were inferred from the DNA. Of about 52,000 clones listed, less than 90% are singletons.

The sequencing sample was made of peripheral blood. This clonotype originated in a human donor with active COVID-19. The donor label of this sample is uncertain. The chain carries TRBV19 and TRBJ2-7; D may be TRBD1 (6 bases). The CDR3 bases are TGTGCCAGTAGTACAGGGGTTGGGGAGCAGTACTTC. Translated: CASSTGVGEQYF. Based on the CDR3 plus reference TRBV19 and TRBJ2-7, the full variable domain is DGGITQSPKYLFRKEGQNVTLSCEQNLNHDAMYWYRQDPGQGLRLIYYSQIVNDFQKGDIAEGYSVSREKKESFPLTVTSAQKNPTAFYLCASSTGVGEQYFGPGTRLTVT.